This TCR beta chain is drawn from a study of T cell changes during pregnancy in multiple sclerosis. The CDR3 spans 13 residues. CDR1 is MDHEN and CDR2 is SYDVKM in the germline V gene. J was trimmed by 2 bases and V by 5 bases; bases with no gene match: 3. A single count supports this clone. Assay: immunoSEQ multiplex PCR; the TCRdb copy retains only in-frame clones and omits some. The sample consists of tens of thousands of clones, about 90% of them appearing once. This TCR came from a female donor with multiple sclerosis, enrolled in a pregnancy study. This specimen consisted of CD4+ T cells from peripheral blood mononuclear cells, obtained after pregnancy. The chain couples TRBV28 to TRBJ2-7; 7 nucleotides align to TRBD2. The CDR3 spells CASSRLAPYEQYF. The CDR3 bases are TGTGCCAGCAGTCGACTAGCCCCCTACGAGCAGTACTTC.